This T cell receptor beta chain was captured in a study of shared clonotypes between healthy human individuals. Study-level points and caveats: Clonotype sharing among donors was expected to depend on sequencing depth.

Trimming cost V 6 bases and J 4 bases, with 9 bases left between them. The length of the CDR3 is 11 residues. The germline gives CDR1 SQVTM, CDR2 ANQGSEA. Using immunoSEQ multiplex PCR, the repertoire was profiled, and TCRdb retains in-frame clones only, with some absent. The sample carries around 600,000 clones, more than 95% recorded once. Turning to this clone: The target antigen is unknown.

The V call is TRBV29-1, the J call TRBJ2-5, with a tentative D call TRBD2 (6 bases). The clonotype was recovered from a woman in her thirties in good health. The sequenced sample was naive CD4+ T cells sorted from blood. As to subset: CD45RA+ positively selected. CDR3 sequence: CSVRRGETQYF. Written as DNA, the CDR3 is TGCAGCGTGCGGAGGGGAGAGACCCAGTACTTC. Full variable domain (rest looked up from reference TRBV29-1 and TRBJ2-5): SAVISQKPSRDICQRGTSLTIQCQVDSQVTMMFWYRQQPGQSLTLIATANQGSEATYESGFVIDKFPISRPNLTFSTLTVSNMSPEDSSIYLCSVRRGETQYFGPGTRLLVL.